These T cell receptor beta chains were read from a single sample in a study of response to subunit inactivated influenza vaccine. Each CDR3 protein gets one entry after TCRdb re-called the RT-PCR reads with MiXCR. The sample has a few hundred thousand distinct CDR3 sequences, 14% seen once. The material was PBMCs from blood, obtained 12 days after vaccination. These receptors were collected from a man aged 50 to 60 who received an inactivated influenza vaccine. Each CDR3 is given with its conserved first and last residue.

V	J	CDR3
TRBV28	TRBJ2-5	CASSFSDSRETQYF
TRBV28	TRBJ1-4	CASSARLGGEEGEKLFF
TRBV5-1	TRBJ2-5	CASKGGGSEETQYF
TRBV15	TRBJ2-1	CATSKGQGSYNEQFF
TRBV10-3	TRBJ2-1	CATTDSTYNEQFF
TRBV12-3/TRBV12-4	TRBJ1-1	CASRGTEAFF
TRBV20-1	TRBJ2-3	CSAMGLAERGPTDTQYF
TRBV11-2	TRBJ2-3	CASSFSVTDTQYF
TRBV2	TRBJ2-6	CASSEIGSAGANVLTF
TRBV27	TRBJ2-7	CASSSYSWGQYEQYF
TRBV2	TRBJ2-7	CASRAGEQYF
TRBV18	TRBJ2-4	CASSPPSKNIQYF
TRBV18	TRBJ2-5	CASSNALAGGQETQYF
TRBV25-1	TRBJ2-2	CASSEQGTGAGELFF
TRBV7-2	TRBJ1-2	CASSQGTAGGYTF
TRBV2	TRBJ2-5	CASRRGWIEEETQYF
TRBV10-3	TRBJ2-3	CAISDPGGPATQYF
TRBV28	TRBJ2-5	CASSLSWLGIQETQYF
TRBV5-1	TRBJ2-3	CASSRLIQGTADTQYF
TRBV5-6	TRBJ2-7	CASSYTGEYYEQYF
TRBV4-2	TRBJ2-2	CASSQDTGELFF
TRBV12-3/TRBV12-4	TRBJ2-7	CASSFAGGPLRAYEQYF
TRBV29-1	TRBJ2-1	CSFVIYEQFF
TRBV20-1	TRBJ1-2	CSARDLGRPGGGYTF
TRBV13	TRBJ2-3	CASSYLAGDDTDTQYF
TRBV7-6	TRBJ2-7	CASSTARQGGTYEQYF
TRBV20-1	TRBJ2-2	CSVFGRGANTGELFF
TRBV20-1	TRBJ1-2	CSALDDGGPGANYGYTF
TRBV7-9	TRBJ1-5	CASSLSDRNQPQHF
TRBV29-1	TRBJ1-1	CSAKETARSTEAFF
TRBV7-8	TRBJ2-2	CASSLAPSANTGELFF
TRBV7-2	TRBJ2-3	CASSLAYNRRAGVWGLDTQYF
TRBV18	TRBJ2-5	CASSPSARGYQETQYF
TRBV20-1	TRBJ2-3	CSARGTVDTDTQYF
TRBV10-3	TRBJ2-3	CAISESGLSTIPSTDTQYF